Reported below is one TCR beta chain. This clonotype was counted many times. Its antigen target is currently unknown. Base-call qualities are not available, and no considerably larger clone is one nucleotide away. Unsorted PBMC libraries were generated from 2 million PBMCs stored in RNAlater at -80 °C until RNA extraction. Multiple sclerosis patients were enrolled in a US clinical protocol evaluating disease progression by magnetic resonance imaging. Peripheral blood was subjected to Ficoll-Hypaque density gradient centrifugation to isolate PBMCs, which were then cryopreserved in liquid nitrogen. cDNA was synthesized by template-switch 5'RACE using a primer carrying a 10-nucleotide random unique molecular identifier by which each TCR transcript was tagged. Over 200 million TCR-beta sequences, covering 15-18 subjects, were produced in each sequencing run. The RNeasy kit was used to extract total RNA. The KAPA Real-time Library Amplification kit was used to amplify TCR-beta VDJ regions with primers for the TCR constant region and the 5'RACE anchor. A first PCR added sample indexes and Illumina adaptors, after which a second PCR increased the library yield. After Ampure bead purification, the TCR product of roughly 650 bp was size-selected on a 2% E-gel SizeSelection system. Before pooling, libraries had their quality checked on a Bioanalyzer, their concentration measured with Qubit, and their quantity determined with the Kapa Library Quantification kit. Libraries were sequenced paired-end 2 x 150 bp on an Illumina HiSeq 2500. To increase sequence diversity, roughly 25-31% phiX was spiked into each library pool. The authors' analysis ran thus. Quality-filtered reads were processed with the UMI-based MiGEC pipeline, which removed over 75% of raw TCR sequences during error correction. IMGT germline references were used for alignment of VDJ genes, and clonotypes were defined by a unique CDR3 amino acid sequence together with V-J genes. Clonal expansion, Shannon diversity and CDR3 relatedness (CalcPairwiseDistances, ClusterSamples) were evaluated with VDJtools, and phylogenetic trees were built with CLCbio workbench. Expanded clones were defined as having at least 8 unique UMIs, based on coefficient-of-variation modelling across technical triplicates. The public reads were reanalyzed by TCRdb: fastp trimming at Q25, MiXCR alignment, in-frame beta chains only. A single entry per CDR3 protein holds the most common genes and DNA from its merged rows. These V and J calls rely on TCRdb rather than the paper's analysis. Across this sample there are some 56,000 distinct CDR3 sequences, with around 4% seen only once. Approximately 7.1% of the sample is taken by the ten largest.

This entry belongs to a study of neurological immune-mediated disorders (dated by TCRdb to between 2017 and 2020). Some background on the complete study: Of the roughly 35 multiple sclerosis patients, approximately 31 had relapsing-remitting MS and 3 had secondary progressive MS. The cohort comprised approximately 67 subjects: some 15 HAM/TSP patients, around 35 multiple sclerosis patients and approximately 20 healthy controls. Peripheral blood TCR-beta repertoires from HTLV-I-associated myelopathy (HAM/TSP) patients, multiple sclerosis patients and healthy controls were compared by UMI-based sequencing. The approximately 100 TCR-beta libraries included longitudinal samples, technical triplicates and paired sorted CD4+ and CD8+ T-cell subsets alongside PBMC samples. Beyond this particular receptor, the publication reports: The MS cluster showed no association with clinical or MRI features, and the authors stated that larger cohorts are needed. Repertoires from 18 of 34 MS patients were grouped by phylogenetic analysis into a cluster of related CDR3 sequences, suggesting a possible repertoire-level signature. TCR clonal expansion was greatest in HAM/TSP patients and smallest in MS patients, who ranked below even healthy controls. No identical CDR3 amino acid sequences were found to be shared among expanded clones across subjects, suggesting that TCR-beta repertoires were private in all groups.

The CDR3 goes from the cysteine to the phenylalanine over 13 residues. Kept here is only the CDR3 DNA, which spans 39 bases and is read in frame from base 1. CDR1 SQVTM and CDR2 ANQGSEA are derived from the germline V gene. The germline ends are 12 bases apart after V is trimmed by 4 bases and J by 4 bases. The receptor comes from a man aged 60-69 years with multiple sclerosis. Recombination connected TRBV29-1 to TRBJ2-3; no D segment can be confidently identified. What was sequenced was PBMCs. The nucleotides are TGCAGCGTTGTGGGTCGGACCGCAGATACGCAGTATTTT. This is translated as CSVVGRTADTQYF.